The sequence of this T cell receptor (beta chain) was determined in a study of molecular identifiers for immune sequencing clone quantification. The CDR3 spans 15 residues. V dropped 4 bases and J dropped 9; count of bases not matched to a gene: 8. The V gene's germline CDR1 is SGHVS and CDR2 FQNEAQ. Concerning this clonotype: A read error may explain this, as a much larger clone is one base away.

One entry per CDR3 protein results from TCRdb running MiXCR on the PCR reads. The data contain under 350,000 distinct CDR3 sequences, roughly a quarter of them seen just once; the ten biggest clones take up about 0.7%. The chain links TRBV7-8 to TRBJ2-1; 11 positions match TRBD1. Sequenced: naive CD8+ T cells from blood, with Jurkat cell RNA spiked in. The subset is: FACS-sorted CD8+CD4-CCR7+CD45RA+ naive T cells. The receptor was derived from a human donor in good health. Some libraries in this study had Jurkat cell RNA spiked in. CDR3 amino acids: CASSSFPGQGGEQFF. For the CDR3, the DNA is TGTGCCAGCAGCTCTTTCCCGGGACAGGGGGGTGAGCAGTTCTTC.